The 22 T cell receptor beta chains listed next were all sequenced from one sample in a study of technical replicates of blood from a few donors. Measured with immunoSEQ multiplex PCR; TCRdb has only the in-frame clones, and not every one. The sample holds around 93,000 clones, just under 95% seen once. The sequencing input was T cells isolated from PBMCs. The receptors originated from a human donor in good health.

J is TRBJ1-5 and V is TRBV29-1; 7 nucleotides agree with TRBD1. This CDR3 region has 12 residues. Trimming at V came to 6 bases and at J to 5 bases, leaving 4 bases not matched to a gene. The germline V gene has CDR1 SQVTM and CDR2 ANQGSEA. The CDR3 nucleotides are TGCAGCGTAAGACAGGGAGATCAGCCCCAGCATTTT. Its translation is CSVRQGDQPQHF.

This rearrangement joins TRBV7-9 to TRBJ2-3; the D gene is possibly TRBD1 (6 bases). Germline V gene sequence: CDR1 SEHNR, CDR2 FQNEAQ (reference sequence). Trimming left V 5 bases short and J 4 bases short, with 13 bases between. This CDR3 region has 14 residues. The CDR3 DNA is TGTGCCAGCAGCCTACAGGGTGGGGCAGATACGCAGTATTTT. This translates into CASSLQGGADTQYF.

V usage is TRBV27 and J usage is TRBJ2-7; maybe TRBD1 (6 bases). V was trimmed by 9 bases and J by 6 bases, leaving 12 bases between them. The CDR3 runs to 11 residues. The germline gives CDR1 MNHEY, CDR2 SMNVEV (reference sequence). CDR3 in DNA: TGTGCCAGTCAGGGGTTGGCCGAGCAGTACTTC. Translating it yields CASQGLAEQYF.

The chain links TRBV27 to TRBJ2-1, with 10 positions matching TRBD2. This CDR3 is 18 amino acids long. Looked up from germline, CDR1 is MNHEY and CDR2 is SMNVEV (reference sequence). V gave up 2 bases and J gave up 7 bases; unmatched junction bases: 14. The CDR3 coding sequence is TGTGCCAGCAGTTTAACCATTGAGCGGGAGGGCCCCCGTAATGAGCAGTTCTTC. Translating it yields CASSLTIEREGPRNEQFF.

This chain connects TRBV9 to TRBJ2-3; TRBD1 agrees at 10 bases. This CDR3 has 16 residues. Germline values: CDR1 SGDLS, CDR2 YYNGEE. V trimming: 3 bases; J trimming: 3 bases; junction bases outside the gene matches: 7. CDR3: CASSARRTGGTDTQYF. The CDR3 DNA reads as TGTGCCAGCAGCGCCCGCCGGACAGGGGGAACAGATACGCAGTATTTT.

The chain combines TRBV30 with TRBJ1-4; TRBD1 is a possible D gene (6 bases). This CDR3 is built from 14 residues. Germline-derived CDR1 and CDR2 are GTSNPN and SVGIG (reference sequence). V gave up 6 bases and J gave up 8 bases, with 19 bases separating them. CDR3 sequence reads: CACGGGTNTEKLFF. The CDR3 bases are TGTGCCTGCGGAGGGGGGACTAATACGGAAAAACTGTTTTTT. Full variable domain (missing parts from reference TRBV30 and TRBJ1-4): SQTIHQWPATLVQPVGSPLSLECTVEGTSNPNLYWYRQAAGRGLQLLFYSVGIGQISSEVPQNLSASRPQDRQFILSSKKLLLSDSGFYLCACGGGTNTEKLFFGSGTQLSVL.

Only one count was recorded for this clone. The chain employs TRBV2 and TRBJ1-3; D is unresolved. In germline, CDR1 is SNHLY, CDR2 FYNNEI. V dropped 6 bases and J dropped 0 bases, with 9 bases sitting between them. The CDR3 covers 14 residues. The DNA for the CDR3 is TGTGCCAGCAGACTGAGGAACTCTGGAAACACCATATATTTT. Protein sequence: CASRLRNSGNTIYF.

The chain is built from TRBV27 and TRBJ1-5, with D possibly matching TRBD1 (6 bases). V lost 4 bases and J lost 5, with 9 bases in between. This CDR3 is 13 amino acids long. CDR1 is MNHEY, CDR2 SMNVEV, per germline (reference sequence). The CDR3 nucleotides read TGTGCCAGCAGTTGGGACACCCATCAGCCCCAGCATTTT. Its translation: CASSWDTHQPQHF.

The chain is built from TRBV12-5 and TRBJ1-4, with 10 bases that match TRBD1. This CDR3 is built from 15 residues. Germline CDR1 and CDR2: LGHNT and FRNRAP. Trimming removed 4 bases from V and 8 bases from J; junction bases left unmatched: 7. The CDR3 DNA reads TGTGCTAGTGGTTCGAGACAGGGGGCGCAGGAAAAACTGTTTTTT. It codes for CASGSRQGAQEKLFF. Filled out from reference TRBV12-5 and TRBJ1-4, the complete variable domain reads DARVTQTPRHKVTEMGQEVTMRCQPILGHNTVFWYRQTMMQGLELLAYFRNRAPLDDSGMPKDRFSAEMPDATLATLKIQPSEPRDSAVYFCASGSRQGAQEKLFFGSGTQLSVL.

The chain employs TRBV14 and TRBJ1-3, with D uncertain. Trimming stripped 2 bases from V and 0 bases from J, with 11 bases between. The CDR3 covers 16 residues. The germline gives CDR1 SGHDN, CDR2 FVKESK. The CDR3 region has the DNA TGTGCCAGCAGCCAAAATTTTGGCAACTCTGGAAACACCATATATTTT. It translates to CASSQNFGNSGNTIYF.

V usage is TRBV28 and J usage is TRBJ2-5; TRBD2 matches 9 bases. The CDR3 loop spans 15 amino acids. Unmatched junction bases numbered 7, after V lost 6 bases and J lost 2 bases. CDR1 is MDHEN and CDR2 is SYDVKM in the germline V gene. CDR3 region: CASRRSGSLQETQYF. In DNA, the CDR3 is TGTGCCAGCAGACGTAGCGGGAGCTTACAAGAGACCCAGTACTTC.

This chain joins TRBV6-6 and TRBJ1-5; the D is unclear. This CDR3 region has 15 residues. V lost 7 bases, J lost 11 bases, and 24 bases lay in between. Germline CDR1 reads MNHNY; CDR2 reads SVGAGI (reference sequence). This chain's CDR3 is CASNEASHPGVAQHF. In DNA, the CDR3 is TGTGCCAGCAACGAGGCAAGCCACCCCGGTGTGGCCCAGCATTTT.

V gene TRBV27 combines with J gene TRBJ1-5; TRBD1 agrees at 8 bases. Germline assignment: CDR1 MNHEY and CDR2 SMNVEV (reference sequence). The CDR3 contains 13 residues. V trimming: 8 bases; J trimming: 3 bases; junction bases outside the gene matches: 3. The CDR3 sequence is CASWTGLNQPQHF. The CDR3 DNA is TGTGCCAGCTGGACAGGGCTCAATCAGCCCCAGCATTTT.

This clone was detected once. The chain recombines TRBV25-1 with TRBJ1-2; D call uncertain. This CDR3 region has 11 residues. From germline, CDR1 is MGHDK and CDR2 SYGVNS. V dropped 6 bases and J dropped 1 base, with 3 bases sitting between them. The CDR3 reads CASSINYGYTF. The CDR3 DNA reads as TGTGCCAGCAGCATTAACTATGGCTACACCTTC.

The genes are TRBV30 and TRBJ2-1, with 11 nucleotides matching TRBD2. The CDR3 extends over 14 amino acids. V lost 0 bases and J lost 9; bases outside the gene matches: 4. Germline CDR1 GTSNPN, CDR2 SVGIG (reference sequence). The CDR3 nucleotides read TGTGCCTGGAGTGTACTAGCGGGAGCGAGTGAGCAGTTCTTC. Translation: CAWSVLAGASEQFF.

V and J are TRBV5-1 and TRBJ2-7; the D is unclear. V was cut by 8 bases and J by 3 bases, with 6 bases left in between. Germline lookup yields CDR1 SGHRS and CDR2 YFSETQ. The CDR3 sequence is 10 residues long. As DNA, the CDR3 is TGCGCCAGACTCTACTACGAGCAGTACTTC. This translates into CARLYYEQYF. The entire variable domain, with the rest obtained from reference TRBV5-1 and TRBJ2-7, is as follows: KAGVTQTPRYLIKTRGQQVTLSCSPISGHRSVSWYQQTPGQGLQFLFEYFSETQRNKGNFPGRFSGRQFSNSRSEMNVSTLELGDSALYLCARLYYEQYFGPGTRLTVT.

This clone was observed a single time. The chain combines TRBV5-1 with TRBJ2-3; D is unresolved. This CDR3 is 14 amino acids long. The germline V and J ends were trimmed by 2 bases and 3 bases, with 10 bases remaining between them. Germline CDR1 is SGHRS and CDR2 is YFSETQ. This chain's CDR3 is CASSFDMGTDTQYF. In DNA form, the CDR3 reads TGCGCCAGCAGCTTCGACATGGGTACAGATACGCAGTATTTT.

The chain is built from TRBV30 and TRBJ1-5, with TRBD1 identical over 9 bases. CDR3 length: 14 residues. With 3 bases clipped from V and 4 bases from J, the junction kept 4 bases outside the gene matches. Germline CDR1 reads GTSNPN; CDR2 reads SVGIG (reference sequence). In DNA form, the CDR3 reads TGTGCCTGGAGCCTGACAGGGGGTAATCAGCCCCAGCATTTT. It translates to CAWSLTGGNQPQHF. Complete variable domain (other parts from reference TRBV30 and TRBJ1-5): SQTIHQWPATLVQPVGSPLSLECTVEGTSNPNLYWYRQAAGRGLQLLFYSVGIGQISSEVPQNLSASRPQDRQFILSSKKLLLSDSGFYLCAWSLTGGNQPQHFGDGTRLSIL.

V and J are TRBV10-3 and TRBJ2-3; a weak D match, TRBD2 (8 bases). V was clipped by 4 bases and J by 5 bases, with 16 bases between them. The CDR3 contains 15 residues. Germline V gene sequence: CDR1 ENHRY, CDR2 SYGVKD. CDR3 sequence reads: CAISGVAGQIDTQYF. As DNA, the CDR3 is TGTGCCATCAGTGGAGTAGCGGGACAGATAGATACGCAGTATTTT.

V usage is TRBV9 and J usage is TRBJ1-1; no clear D. V was pared by 4 bases and J by 1 base, with 11 bases between. Germline-derived CDR1 and CDR2 are SGDLS and YYNGEE. The CDR3 loop spans 14 amino acids. CDR3 amino acids: CASSPGRSNTEAFF. CDR3 nucleotides: TGTGCCAGCAGCCCTGGCAGATCGAACACTGAAGCTTTCTTT.

V usage is TRBV7-9 and J usage is TRBJ1-4, with TRBD1 matching 7 bases. CDR1 is SEHNR and CDR2 is FQNEAQ in the germline V gene (reference sequence). V trimming: 5 bases; J trimming: 5 bases; junction bases outside the gene matches: 5. CDR3 length: 14 residues. The CDR3 bases are TGTGCCAGCAGCCCGGGACAGCTAAATGAAAAACTGTTTTTT. This gives the protein CASSPGQLNEKLFF.

The V and J genes are TRBV7-2 and TRBJ2-1; TRBD1 is a possible D gene (5 bases). V was trimmed by 5 bases and J by 13 bases, leaving 12 bases between them. Germline loops: CDR1 SGHTA, CDR2 FQGNSA. The length of the CDR3 is 11 residues. The CDR3 protein is CASSPQGIQFF. CDR3 nucleotide sequence: TGTGCCAGCAGCCCGCAGGGTATCCAGTTCTTC.